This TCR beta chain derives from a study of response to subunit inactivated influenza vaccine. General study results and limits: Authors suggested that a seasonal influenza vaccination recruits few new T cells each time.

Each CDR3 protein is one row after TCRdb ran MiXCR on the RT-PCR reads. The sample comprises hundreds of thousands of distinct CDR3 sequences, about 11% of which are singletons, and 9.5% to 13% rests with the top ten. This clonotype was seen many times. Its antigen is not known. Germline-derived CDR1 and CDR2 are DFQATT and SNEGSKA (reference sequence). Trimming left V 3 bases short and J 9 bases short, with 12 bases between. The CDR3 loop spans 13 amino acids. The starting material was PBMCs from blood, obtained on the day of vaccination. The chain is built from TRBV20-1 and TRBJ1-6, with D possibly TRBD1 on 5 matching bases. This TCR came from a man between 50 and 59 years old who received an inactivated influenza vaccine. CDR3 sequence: CSASKDMSSPLHF. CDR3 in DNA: TGCAGTGCTAGTAAGGACATGAGTTCACCCCTCCACTTT.